The 26 T cell receptor beta chains reported below all come from one sample, sequenced in a study of cytomegalovirus exposure and HLA in healthy donors. Using immunoSEQ multiplex PCR, the repertoire was profiled, and TCRdb retains in-frame clones only, with some absent. The repertoire holds over 200,000 clones, with 85% to 90% as singletons. The sample consisted of PBMCs. Source of these receptors: a woman under 30 in good health and CMV-seronegative.

This sequence joins TRBV9 and TRBJ2-1, with 7 bases that match TRBD2. Per the germline V gene, CDR1 is SGDLS and CDR2 is YYNGEE. Losses at the gene ends were 0 bases for V and 6 bases for J; bases not matched to a gene: 3. The length of the CDR3 is 14 residues. CDR3 in amino acids: CASSVGASGNEQFF. The DNA for the CDR3 is TGTGCCAGCAGCGTAGGTGCTAGCGGCAATGAGCAGTTCTTC.

This chain links TRBV4-3 with TRBJ2-6; 7 bases are a match to TRBD1. Germline CDR1 reads LGHNA; CDR2 reads YSLEER. V was clipped by 0 bases and J by 4 bases; unmatched bases: 15. The CDR3 sequence is 20 residues long. CDR3 DNA: TGCGCCAGCAGCCAAGATGGGTTTCGACAGGGCCCGGGAGGGGCCAACGTCCTGACTTTC. Amino acids: CASSQDGFRQGPGGANVLTF.

This clone was found once. The chain carries TRBV9 and TRBJ2-7; maybe TRBD2 (7 bases). Trimming cost V 0 bases and J 3 bases, with 13 bases left between them. The germline V gene encodes CDR1 SGDLS and CDR2 YYNGEE. There are 15 residues in the CDR3. CDR3: CASSVGGGQDYEQYF. In DNA, the CDR3 is TGTGCCAGCAGCGTAGGGGGGGGGCAGGACTACGAGCAGTACTTC.

The gene calls are TRBV11-2 and TRBJ2-1; 11 bases agree with TRBD2. The CDR3 is 19 residues long. The V gene's germline CDR1 is SGHAT and CDR2 FQNNGV. Trimming at V came to 3 bases and at J to 4 bases, leaving 14 bases not matched to a gene. This CDR3 is CASSFSRLAGPEIYNEQFF. In nucleotides, the CDR3 is TGTGCCAGCAGCTTCTCAAGACTAGCGGGACCAGAGATTTACAATGAGCAGTTCTTC.

The V gene is TRBV30, the J gene TRBJ2-7; TRBD2 is a possible D gene (5 bases). Trimming stripped 3 bases from V and 5 bases from J, with 23 bases between. Germline CDR1 reads GTSNPN; CDR2 reads SVGIG (reference sequence). The CDR3 runs to 16 residues. This CDR3 is CAWSALRSSRGNEQYF. The CDR3 coding sequence is TGTGCCTGGAGCGCGCTCCGCTCCTCCCGGGGAAACGAGCAGTACTTC.

J is TRBJ2-7 and V is TRBV6-1; D may be TRBD1 (5 bases). This CDR3 is 14 amino acids long. Trimming stripped 5 bases from V and 0 bases from J, with 11 bases between. Germline V lookup: CDR1 MNHNS, CDR2 SASEGT. The CDR3 loop reads CASSLLRGSYEQYF. CDR3 DNA sequence: TGTGCCAGCAGTCTCCTAAGGGGCTCCTACGAGCAGTACTTC.

V gene TRBV7-2 combines with J gene TRBJ2-5; tentative D call: TRBD2 (5 bases). Trimming removed 1 base at V and 2 bases at J, with 14 bases between. Germline V gene sequence: CDR1 SGHTA, CDR2 FQGNSA. CDR3 length: 16 amino acids. The CDR3, as DNA: TGTGCCAGCAGCTTAGGTCAAGACTACCCTCAAGAGACCCAGTACTTC. Translating it yields CASSLGQDYPQETQYF. Together with reference TRBV7-2 and TRBJ2-5, the CDR3 gives the full variable domain: GAGVSQSPSNKVTEKGKDVELRCDPISGHTALYWYRQSLGQGLEFLIYFQGNSAPDKSGLPSDRFSAERTGGSVSTLTIQRTQQEDSAVYLCASSLGQDYPQETQYFGPGTRLLVL.

This clone was detected only a few times. This sequence joins TRBV28 and TRBJ1-2; TRBD1 agrees at 9 bases. From germline, CDR1 is MDHEN and CDR2 SYDVKM. This CDR3 contains 15 residues. V dropped 5 bases and J dropped 2; count of bases not matched to a gene: 6. CDR3 loop: CASSPRDRVNYGYTF. Written as DNA, the CDR3 is TGTGCCAGCAGTCCCAGGGACAGGGTAAACTATGGCTACACCTTC.

The CDR3 nucleotides are TGTGCCAGCAGCACCGGACAATGGGGTGAAAAACTGTTTTTT. Translated: CASSTGQWGEKLFF. The rearrangement uses TRBV5-6 and TRBJ1-4, with a possible D match to TRBD1 (5 bases). The CDR3 has 14 amino acids. Germline CDR1 is SGHDT and CDR2 is YYEEEE. Trimming pared 4 bases from V and 7 bases from J, leaving 14 bases between.

The J gene is TRBJ2-7, the V gene TRBV6-5, with D tentatively TRBD1 (5 bases). The CDR3 contains 15 residues. Germline V lookup: CDR1 MNHEY, CDR2 SVGAGI. V was shortened by 6 bases and J by 3 bases, with 18 bases between the two germline ends. The CDR3 here is CASSQFQGGSYEQYF. The DNA for the CDR3 is TGTGCCAGCAGCCAGTTTCAGGGCGGCAGCTACGAGCAGTACTTC.

The rearrangement uses TRBV28 and TRBJ1-5; D gene unclear. V lost 6 bases and J lost 15, with 24 bases in between. Germline CDR1 is MDHEN and CDR2 is SYDVKM. The CDR3 runs to 14 residues. The CDR3 DNA sequence: TGTGCCAGCAGCATCTTCCGGAGACCCGAGATCTTGCATTTT. Its translation is CASSIFRRPEILHF.

V is TRBV28 and J is TRBJ1-2, with TRBD1 identical over 10 bases. In germline, CDR1 is MDHEN, CDR2 SYDVKM. V lost 6 bases, J lost 3 bases, and 7 bases stayed unmatched. The CDR3 has 15 residues. CDR3 in DNA: TGTGCCAGCAGGCCGACAGGGGGCGTCTACTATGGCTACACCTTC. Amino acid sequence: CASRPTGGVYYGYTF.

The V and J genes are TRBV19 and TRBJ2-1, with 14 bases lining up with TRBD2. The CDR3 is 19 amino acids. Trimming at V came to 5 bases and at J to 1 base, leaving 10 bases not matched to a gene. The germline V gene encodes CDR1 LNHDA and CDR2 SQIVND (reference sequence). The CDR3 spells CASSPGTSGSFGSYNEQFF. CDR3 DNA: TGTGCCAGTAGTCCCGGGACTAGCGGGAGTTTTGGTTCCTACAATGAGCAGTTCTTC.

This clone was found once. The chain has TRBV29-1 and TRBJ2-5, with 7 bases matching TRBD2. The germline CDR1 and CDR2 sequences are SQVTM and ANQGSEA. V shed 4 bases and J 2 bases; nucleotides not matched to a gene: 1. The CDR3 is made up of 12 amino acids. CDR3 DNA sequence: TGCAGCGTTGGTAGCGGGCAAGAGACCCAGTACTTC. Translated, it gives CSVGSGQETQYF. Full variable domain (missing parts from reference TRBV29-1 and TRBJ2-5): SAVISQKPSRDICQRGTSLTIQCQVDSQVTMMFWYRQQPGQSLTLIATANQGSEATYESGFVIDKFPISRPNLTFSTLTVSNMSPEDSSIYLCSVGSGQETQYFGPGTRLLVL.

The rearrangement uses TRBV7-2 and TRBJ1-5; 10 positions agree with TRBD1. The CDR3 is 17 amino acids. V was clipped by 5 bases and J by 4 bases; unmatched bases: 11. CDR1 and CDR2 (germline): SGHTA, FQGNSA. CDR3 coding DNA: TGTGCCAGCAGCCTCCGGACAGGGGGAGGAGGAAATCAGCCCCAGCATTTT. Translating it yields CASSLRTGGGGNQPQHF.

The gene calls are TRBV19 and TRBJ2-6; D not certain. V was pared by 2 bases and J by 0 bases, with 11 bases between. The CDR3 is made up of 17 amino acids. Germline assignment: CDR1 LNHDA and CDR2 SQIVND (reference sequence). The CDR3 loop is CASSIPLADSGANVLTF. The CDR3 DNA follows: TGTGCCAGTAGTATACCCCTCGCAGACTCTGGGGCCAACGTCCTGACTTTC.

This clone was recorded a few times. V usage is TRBV10-3 and J usage is TRBJ1-2; the D is unclear. V was shortened by 0 bases and J by 10 bases, with 12 bases between the two germline ends. From germline, CDR1 is ENHRY and CDR2 SYGVKD. The CDR3 consists of 13 residues. The CDR3 region has the DNA TGTGCCATCAGTGAGTCTGGCGGGGTCGTCTACACCTTC. Protein: CAISESGGVVYTF.

This chain connects TRBV5-1 to TRBJ2-1; 11 positions agree with TRBD2. The CDR3 extends over 18 amino acids. Trimming cost V 1 base and J 0 bases; bases outside gene matches: 6. Germline lookup yields CDR1 SGHRS and CDR2 YFSETQ. The CDR3 region is CASSLIIAGGPSYNEQFF. CDR3 nucleotides: TGCGCCAGCAGCTTGATTATAGCGGGAGGGCCCTCCTACAATGAGCAGTTCTTC.

The V gene is TRBV27, the J gene TRBJ2-5; D gene uncertain. Trimming shortened V by 3 bases and J by 2 bases, and 22 bases separated the two germline ends. There are 18 residues in the CDR3. Germline V CDR1 and CDR2: MNHEY, SMNVEV (reference sequence). This CDR3 is CASSFSPPGSYEQETQYF. The CDR3 DNA follows: TGTGCCAGCAGTTTTAGTCCTCCCGGGTCCTACGAACAAGAGACCCAGTACTTC.

This clone was picked up a small number of times. The rearrangement uses TRBV15 and TRBJ2-7; 10 bases are a match to TRBD1. The junction had 7 bases not matched to a gene; V was cut back by 1 base and J by 7 bases. CDR3 length: 15 residues. Germline loops: CDR1 LNHNV, CDR2 YYDKDF (reference sequence). The CDR3 region is CATSRGQGAFPEQYF. The CDR3 DNA is TGTGCCACCAGCAGAGGACAGGGGGCGTTTCCGGAGCAGTACTTC.

The J gene is TRBJ2-5, the V gene TRBV11-2; the match to TRBD2 covers 8 bases. From germline, CDR1 is SGHAT and CDR2 FQNNGV. The CDR3 covers 16 residues. After removal of 1 base from V and 5 bases from J, the junction contained 9 bases not matched to a gene. CDR3 coding DNA: TGTGCCAGCAGCTTAGGGGCCGGCGGGAGGTATGAGACCCAGTACTTC. It is translated as CASSLGAGGRYETQYF.

The chain joins TRBV30 to TRBJ2-4; 12 nucleotides match TRBD2. Looked up from germline, CDR1 is GTSNPN and CDR2 is SVGIG (reference sequence). Trimming removed 0 bases from V and 8 bases from J; junction bases left unmatched: 11. There are 17 residues in the CDR3. CDR3 amino acids: CAWSVRDGLAGIDIQYF. The DNA of the CDR3 is TGTGCCTGGAGTGTACGGGATGGACTAGCGGGGATAGACATTCAGTACTTC.

The chain combines TRBV18 with TRBJ2-1; 8 nucleotides align to TRBD2. Germline loops: CDR1 KGHSH, CDR2 LQKENI. The CDR3 consists of 15 residues. J was trimmed by 8 bases and V by 0 bases; bases with no gene match: 6. CDR3 loop: CASSPPPGLVHEQFF. CDR3 DNA sequence: TGTGCCAGCTCACCACCACCGGGACTAGTTCATGAGCAGTTCTTC.

This clone was observed once. This rearrangement joins TRBV30 to TRBJ2-5, with TRBD1 matching over 7 bases. The germline V gene encodes CDR1 GTSNPN and CDR2 SVGIG (reference sequence). The CDR3 has 13 residues. J lost 9 bases, V lost 2 bases, and 9 bases had no gene match. The CDR3 protein is CAWSSITGEPQYF. The CDR3 nucleotides read TGTGCCTGGAGTTCGATTACAGGGGAACCCCAGTACTTC.

This chain joins TRBV7-2 and TRBJ2-1, with TRBD1 identical over 9 bases. The CDR3 has 15 amino acids. V shed 5 bases, J shed 0 bases, and the junction held 2 bases outside the gene matches. From germline, CDR1 is SGHTA and CDR2 FQGNSA. CDR3 residues: CASSQDRGSYNEQFF. The DNA for the CDR3 is TGTGCCAGCAGCCAGGACAGGGGCTCCTACAATGAGCAGTTCTTC.

V is TRBV6-5 and J is TRBJ2-7, with TRBD2 matching over 7 bases. Germline CDR1 MNHEY, CDR2 SVGAGI. V gave up 6 bases and J gave up 5 bases; unmatched junction bases: 4. The length of the CDR3 is 12 residues. CDR3 DNA: TGTGCCAGCAGGGCGGCGGGGGACGAGCAGTACTTC. This translates into CASRAAGDEQYF.